This T cell receptor (beta chain) comes out of a study of blood T cells in healthy people across ages. Across the study: In model experiments, template switching was able to capture about one barcoded beta molecule for every two T cells that were present. General study points: Researchers said unsorted PBMCs prevented a conclusive naive versus antigen-experienced comparison.

Samples each had at least 5.5 micrograms of total RNA extracted. In its sample, this clonotype was seen a few times. Its antigen remains unidentified. Germline values: CDR1 KGHSH, CDR2 LQKENI. The CDR3 totals 13 residues. It was with a sample-barcoded 5' primer and a J-beta primer mix that a second PCR of roughly 6 to 12 cycles was run. No fewer than 3 million CDR3-containing paired-end reads came from each sample. TCRdb reprocessed the 5' RACE reads via MiXCR and lists one record per CDR3 protein. Of around 850,000 distinct CDR3 sequences in the sample, 35% to 40% were seen once. Sequencing was carried out using blood. The V gene is TRBV18, the J gene TRBJ2-7; D gene uncertain. The J call may be faulty, since TRBJ2-5 better matches the DNA end. This TCR came from a man aged 18 to 29 in good health. CDR3 region: CASAREVQETQYF. The CDR3 DNA sequence: TGTGCCAGCGCACGAGAAGTGCAAGAGACCCAGTACTTC.